The 11 T cell receptor beta chains below come from one sample, sequenced in a study of CD4+ T cells in melanoma. Assay: immunoSEQ multiplex PCR; the TCRdb copy retains only in-frame clones and omits some. Of 7,000 or so clones detected, around 71% appear once; the ten largest clones hold 22%. Sequencing used cells from a culture (not recorded whether cultured in vitro). These receptor sequences come from a human donor with melanoma.

The V and J genes are TRBV6-5 and TRBJ1-1; 11 nucleotides agree with TRBD1. With 6 bases clipped from V and 6 bases from J, the junction kept 6 bases outside the gene matches. CDR3 length: 14 amino acids. The germline V gene has CDR1 MNHEY and CDR2 SVGAGI. For the CDR3, the DNA is TGTGCCAGCAGCTACGGACAGGGGGCGGCTGAAGCTTTCTTT. Translation: CASSYGQGAAEAFF.

The chain employs TRBV19 and TRBJ1-4; a possible D gene is TRBD1 (6 bases). Germline assignment: CDR1 LNHDA and CDR2 SQIVND (reference sequence). The CDR3 has 15 residues. The V end lost 6 bases, the J end lost 5 bases, and 16 bases lay between the germline ends. CDR3 sequence (DNA): TGTGCCAGTAGCGCCCGACAGGCTACGAATGAAAAACTGTTTTTT. Amino acid sequence: CASSARQATNEKLFF.

The rearrangement uses TRBV6-2 or TRBV6-3 and TRBJ2-2, with D possibly matching TRBD2 (5 bases). Trimming removed 0 bases from V and 1 base from J, with 12 bases in between. Germline V gives CDR1 MNHEY, CDR2 SVGEGT. This CDR3 is 17 amino acids long. CDR3 bases: TGTGCCAGCAGTTACTCATCCGGGGTCGTGAACACCGGGGAGCTGTTTTTT. Translating gives CASSYSSGVVNTGELFF.

The J gene is TRBJ1-5, the V gene TRBV30, with D possibly TRBD1 on 5 matching bases. The CDR3 totals 13 residues. Germline V gene sequence: CDR1 GTSNPN, CDR2 SVGIG (reference sequence). V lost 1 base and J lost 3, with 7 bases in between. The CDR3 DNA is TGTGCCTGGAGTGGGGACGTCAATCAGCCCCAGCATTTT. Protein product: CAWSGDVNQPQHF.

J is TRBJ2-7 and V is TRBV4-2, with TRBD1 matching over 8 bases. This CDR3 spans 14 amino acids. The V gene end was trimmed by 4 bases and the J gene end by 2 bases; junction bases not matched to a gene: 4. In germline, CDR1 is LGHNA, CDR2 YNFKEQ. The CDR3 loop is CASSLGTGTYEQYF. CDR3 DNA: TGTGCCAGCAGCCTAGGGACAGGAACCTACGAGCAGTACTTC.

The chain couples TRBV5-5 to TRBJ2-7, with unresolved D. The CDR3 has 11 residues. Germline-derived CDR1 and CDR2 are SGHKS and YYEKEE (reference sequence). Trimming removed 1 base at V and 6 bases at J, with 5 bases between. The CDR3 sequence: CASSLLLEQYF. In nucleotides, the CDR3 is TGTGCCAGCAGCTTGCTACTCGAGCAGTACTTC.

This clone ranks as medium-sized. The chain carries TRBV7-9 and TRBJ1-5; tentatively, D is TRBD1 (5 bases). V was clipped by 1 base and J by 4 bases, with 8 bases between them. The CDR3 is made up of 14 amino acids. The V gene's germline CDR1 is SEHNR and CDR2 FQNEAQ (reference sequence). The CDR3 is CASSLVGENQPQHF. Here the CDR3 DNA reads TGTGCCAGCAGCTTAGTGGGGGAGAATCAGCCCCAGCATTTT. Using reference TRBV7-9 and TRBJ1-5 for the parts outside the CDR3, the full variable domain is DTGVSQNPRHKITKRGQNVTFRCDPISEHNRLYWYRQTLGQGPEFLTYFQNEAQLEKSRLLSDRFSAERPKGSFSTLEIQRTEQGDSAMYLCASSLVGENQPQHFGDGTRLSIL.

The chain couples TRBV5-4 to TRBJ2-7, with 8 bases aligning to TRBD1. The germline V gene encodes CDR1 SGHNT and CDR2 YYREEE (reference sequence). The CDR3 runs to 14 residues. V was pared by 0 bases and J by 2 bases, with 1 base of the junction left unmatched. As DNA, the CDR3 is TGTGCCAGCAGCTTGGGGACAGGGCCCTACGAGCAGTACTTC. It codes for CASSLGTGPYEQYF.

V and J are TRBV7-6 and TRBJ1-5; 7 bases are a match to TRBD1. V lost 1 base to trimming and J lost 0 bases; unmatched junction nucleotides: 3. This CDR3 contains 16 residues. Looked up from germline, CDR1 is SGHVS and CDR2 is FNYEAQ. DNA for the CDR3: TGTGCCAGCAGCTTAGGGACAGGAGATAGCAATCAGCCCCAGCATTTT. Protein: CASSLGTGDSNQPQHF.

V is TRBV19 and J is TRBJ2-4; TRBD2 aligns across 9 bases. Germline V gives CDR1 LNHDA, CDR2 SQIVND (reference sequence). With 4 bases clipped from V and 3 bases from J, the junction kept 7 bases outside the gene matches. This CDR3 comprises 16 residues. The CDR3 here is CASSTRVAGVKNIQYF. The CDR3 coding sequence is TGTGCCAGTAGTACCCGGGTAGCGGGGGTCAAAAACATTCAGTACTTC.

The chain employs TRBV2 and TRBJ2-2; 13 bases match TRBD2. From germline, CDR1 is SNHLY and CDR2 FYNNEI. Trimming removed 7 bases from V and 2 bases from J; junction bases left unmatched: 7. CDR3 length: 17 residues. The CDR3 nucleotides are TGTGCCAGCAAAGGACTAGCGGGGGTGCGAAACACCGGGGAGCTGTTTTTT. As protein: CASKGLAGVRNTGELFF.